These T cell receptor beta chains were read from a single sample in a study of OX40 agonist ivuxolimab in advanced cancers. The data were produced by immunoSEQ multiplex PCR, yet TCRdb's version contains in-frame clones alone and is incomplete. This sample carries some 41,000 clones, 88% of them seen once, and the ten largest clones take approximately 15%. The sequencing here drew on CD4+ or CD8+ T cells sorted from blood, taken in a trial of the OX40 agonist ivuxolimab. These TCRs come from an adult with an advanced solid tumor such as melanoma, head and neck, liver or kidney cancer. The CDR3 runs from the conserved cysteine through the conserved F or W. D genes are given only for firm matches. A row's size may be missing; if present it is once, few, many or a size class.

d_gene: -
len: 14
abundance: few
v_gene: TRBV19
j_gene: TRBJ1-1
CDR3aa: CASSINRFKTEAFF
CDR3nt: TGTGCCAGTAGTATAAACAGGTTCAAAACTGAAGCTTTCTTT

d_gene: TRBD2
len: 15
abundance: -
v_gene: TRBV6-5
j_gene: TRBJ2-1
CDR3aa: CASRILAETYNEQFF
CDR3nt: TGTGCCAGCAGAATTCTAGCGGAAACCTACAATGAGCAGTTCTTC

d_gene: -
len: 14
abundance: -
v_gene: TRBV7-3
j_gene: TRBJ2-2
CDR3aa: CASSTGTGSGELFF
CDR3nt: TGTGCCAGCAGCACCGGGACCGGCAGCGGGGAGCTGTTTTTT

d_gene: -
len: 16
abundance: -
v_gene: TRBV19
j_gene: TRBJ1-5
CDR3aa: CASSLGGGNVYQPQHF
CDR3nt: TGTGCCAGTAGTCTCGGGGGGGGCAATGTCTATCAGCCCCAGCATTTT

d_gene: -
len: 13
abundance: once
v_gene: TRBV19
j_gene: TRBJ2-7
CDR3aa: CASSVQGRDEQYF
CDR3nt: TGTGCCAGTAGTGTCCAAGGGCGAGACGAGCAGTACTTC

d_gene: TRBD1
len: 13
abundance: -
v_gene: TRBV10-1
j_gene: TRBJ2-4
CDR3aa: CASSEYQGVRYYF
CDR3nt: TGCGCCAGCAGTGAGTATCAGGGGGTCCGCTATTACTTC

d_gene: TRBD2
len: 15
abundance: -
v_gene: TRBV19
j_gene: TRBJ2-7
CDR3aa: CASSIRLAGRYEQYF
CDR3nt: TGTGCCAGTAGTATCAGACTAGCGGGGAGGTACGAGCAGTACTTC

d_gene: -
len: 14
abundance: -
v_gene: TRBV7-3
j_gene: TRBJ2-3
CDR3aa: CASSRGLSTDTQYF
CDR3nt: TGTGCCAGCAGTCGGGGCTTAAGCACAGATACGCAGTATTTT

d_gene: -
len: 15
abundance: -
v_gene: TRBV14
j_gene: TRBJ2-7
CDR3aa: CASSQEPGRSYEQYF
CDR3nt: TGTGCCAGCAGCCAAGAGCCGGGAAGGTCCTACGAGCAGTACTTC

d_gene: -
len: 15
abundance: -
v_gene: TRBV27
j_gene: TRBJ1-5
CDR3aa: CASSPRQISNQPQHF
CDR3nt: TGTGCCAGCAGTCCAAGACAAATTAGCAATCAGCCCCAGCATTTT

d_gene: TRBD1
len: 14
abundance: -
v_gene: TRBV5-4
j_gene: TRBJ2-3
CDR3aa: CASSYRQGTDTQYF
CDR3nt: TGTGCCAGCAGCTATAGACAGGGTACAGATACGCAGTATTTT

d_gene: -
len: 13
abundance: -
v_gene: TRBV18
j_gene: TRBJ1-5
CDR3aa: CASSPARSQPQHF
CDR3nt: TGTGCCAGCTCACCGGCGCGGTCTCAGCCCCAGCATTTT

d_gene: -
len: 13
abundance: few
v_gene: TRBV30
j_gene: TRBJ1-1
CDR3aa: CAWSVVLLPEAFF
CDR3nt: TGTGCCTGGAGTGTGGTTTTGCTTCCTGAAGCTTTCTTT

d_gene: -
len: 14
abundance: -
v_gene: TRBV2
j_gene: TRBJ1-1
CDR3aa: CASTARVMNTEAFF
CDR3nt: TGTGCCAGCACGGCCAGGGTCATGAACACTGAAGCTTTCTTT

d_gene: TRBD1
len: 16
abundance: -
v_gene: TRBV28
j_gene: TRBJ2-7
CDR3aa: CASSLVFTGTAYEQYF
CDR3nt: TGTGCCAGCAGTTTAGTTTTCACCGGGACAGCCTACGAGCAGTACTTC

d_gene: -
len: 14
abundance: -
v_gene: TRBV6-4
j_gene: TRBJ2-1
CDR3aa: CASRRTPSYNEQFF
CDR3nt: TGTGCCAGCAGGAGGACCCCTTCCTACAATGAGCAGTTCTTC

d_gene: TRBD1
len: 13
abundance: -
v_gene: TRBV2
j_gene: TRBJ2-7
CDR3aa: CASSGGTGDGQYF
CDR3nt: TGTGCCAGCAGTGGAGGGACAGGGGACGGTCAGTACTTC

d_gene: -
len: 15
abundance: -
v_gene: TRBV6-1
j_gene: TRBJ2-3
CDR3aa: CASESYPNFPDTQYF
CDR3nt: TGTGCCAGCGAGTCTTACCCGAACTTTCCAGATACGCAGTATTTT

d_gene: TRBD1
len: 15
abundance: -
v_gene: TRBV6-6
j_gene: TRBJ2-2
CDR3aa: CASSQDRANTGELFF
CDR3nt: TGTGCCAGCAGTCAGGACAGGGCGAACACCGGGGAGCTGTTTTTT

d_gene: TRBD1
len: 14
abundance: -
v_gene: TRBV19
j_gene: TRBJ1-5
CDR3aa: CASSLQGANQPQHF
CDR3nt: TGTGCCAGTAGCCTACAGGGGGCAAATCAGCCCCAGCATTTT

d_gene: -
len: 13
abundance: -
v_gene: TRBV11-3
j_gene: TRBJ2-7
CDR3aa: CASSLGASAEQYF
CDR3nt: TGTGCCAGCAGCTTAGGGGCTAGCGCCGAGCAGTACTTC

d_gene: -
len: 18
abundance: -
v_gene: TRBV5-1
j_gene: TRBJ2-1
CDR3aa: CASSLVLSSVSSYNEQFF
CDR3nt: TGCGCCAGCAGCTTGGTGTTGTCTAGCGTTTCCTCCTACAATGAGCAGTTCTTC

d_gene: TRBD1
len: 12
abundance: -
v_gene: TRBV28
j_gene: TRBJ1-6
CDR3aa: CASGQGRPPLHF
CDR3nt: TGTGCCAGCGGACAGGGCAGGCCACCCCTCCACTTT

d_gene: -
len: 14
abundance: -
v_gene: TRBV7-9
j_gene: TRBJ2-5
CDR3aa: CASSLARPPGTQYF
CDR3nt: TGTGCCAGCAGCTTAGCGCGACCGCCAGGGACCCAGTACTTC

d_gene: TRBD1
len: 15
abundance: -
v_gene: TRBV15
j_gene: TRBJ2-7
CDR3aa: CATSRGQGAVYEQYF
CDR3nt: TGTGCCACCAGCAGAGGTCAGGGGGCCGTCTACGAGCAGTACTTC

d_gene: TRBD1
len: 14
abundance: -
v_gene: TRBV2
j_gene: TRBJ2-7
CDR3aa: CASSPGTGSYEQYF
CDR3nt: TGTGCCAGCAGCCCCGGGACAGGGTCCTACGAGCAGTACTTC

d_gene: TRBD2
len: 16
abundance: -
v_gene: TRBV5-5
j_gene: TRBJ2-5
CDR3aa: CASSSKETSDWETQYF
CDR3nt: TGTGCCAGCAGCTCCAAAGAGACTAGCGATTGGGAGACCCAGTACTTC

d_gene: TRBD1
len: 16
abundance: -
v_gene: TRBV7-3
j_gene: TRBJ1-5
CDR3aa: CASSRRNGQGNQPQHF
CDR3nt: TGTGCCAGCAGCCGGCGAAATGGACAGGGAAATCAGCCCCAGCATTTT

d_gene: -
len: 12
abundance: -
v_gene: TRBV7-3
j_gene: TRBJ2-7
CDR3aa: CASSLSSYEQYF
CDR3nt: TGTGCCAGCAGCTTGTCCTCGTACGAGCAGTACTTC

d_gene: TRBD1
len: 14
abundance: -
v_gene: TRBV5-1
j_gene: TRBJ1-5
CDR3aa: CASSLNGGTGPQHF
CDR3nt: TGCGCCAGCAGCTTGAACGGCGGGACAGGGCCCCAGCATTTT

d_gene: -
len: 14
abundance: few
v_gene: TRBV9
j_gene: TRBJ2-5
CDR3aa: CASSVVGGQETQYF
CDR3nt: TGTGCCAGCAGCGTAGTCGGGGGCCAAGAGACCCAGTACTTC

d_gene: -
len: 12
abundance: -
v_gene: TRBV28
j_gene: TRBJ2-7
CDR3aa: CASREVAYEQYF
CDR3nt: TGTGCCAGCAGAGAGGTAGCCTACGAGCAGTACTTC

d_gene: TRBD2
len: 16
abundance: -
v_gene: TRBV19
j_gene: TRBJ2-2
CDR3aa: CASKRGLAGEPGELFF
CDR3nt: TGTGCCAGTAAACGGGGACTAGCGGGAGAGCCCGGGGAGCTGTTTTTT

d_gene: TRBD1
len: 17
abundance: -
v_gene: TRBV10-3
j_gene: TRBJ2-5
CDR3aa: CAISPGTGGERRETQYF
CDR3nt: TGTGCCATCAGTCCCGGGACAGGGGGTGAACGACGAGAGACCCAGTACTTC

d_gene: -
len: 16
abundance: -
v_gene: TRBV2
j_gene: TRBJ2-1
CDR3aa: CASRMSSGNSYNEQFF
CDR3nt: TGTGCCAGCAGGATGAGTAGCGGAAACTCCTACAATGAGCAGTTCTTC

d_gene: TRBD1
len: 14
abundance: -
v_gene: TRBV6-5
j_gene: TRBJ1-5
CDR3aa: CASSPDRADQPQHF
CDR3nt: TGTGCCAGCAGCCCCGACAGGGCTGATCAGCCCCAGCATTTT

d_gene: -
len: 15
abundance: -
v_gene: TRBV28
j_gene: TRBJ1-4
CDR3aa: CASMGWTATNEKLFF
CDR3nt: TGTGCCAGCATGGGGTGGACAGCAACTAATGAAAAACTGTTTTTT

d_gene: TRBD2
len: 20
abundance: -
v_gene: TRBV28
j_gene: TRBJ2-1
CDR3aa: CASVISRGVSVRPGGNEQFF
CDR3nt: TGTGCCAGCGTTATTAGTCGTGGTGTGTCGGTTCGACCCGGGGGGAATGAGCAGTTCTTC

d_gene: -
len: 16
abundance: -
v_gene: TRBV14
j_gene: TRBJ2-7
CDR3aa: CASSHPGRGISYEQYF
CDR3nt: TGTGCCAGCAGCCACCCCGGACGGGGGATCTCCTACGAGCAGTACTTC

d_gene: -
len: 12
abundance: -
v_gene: TRBV28
j_gene: TRBJ2-7
CDR3aa: CAIGGRGYEQYF
CDR3nt: TGTGCCATCGGGGGGCGCGGATACGAGCAGTACTTC

d_gene: -
len: 15
abundance: few
v_gene: TRBV19
j_gene: TRBJ1-1
CDR3aa: CASSIPGAGNTEAFF
CDR3nt: TGTGCCAGTAGTATCCCGGGCGCAGGGAACACTGAAGCTTTCTTT

d_gene: -
len: 16
abundance: -
v_gene: TRBV28
j_gene: TRBJ1-2
CDR3aa: CASSSPIGGSNYGYTF
CDR3nt: TGTGCCAGCAGTTCCCCGATAGGGGGATCTAACTATGGCTACACCTTC

d_gene: TRBD1
len: 15
abundance: -
v_gene: TRBV5-3
j_gene: TRBJ2-7
CDR3aa: CARSPLTGYTFKQYF
CDR3nt: TGTGCCAGAAGCCCTTTGACAGGGTATACGTTCAAGCAGTACTTC

d_gene: -
len: 14
abundance: -
v_gene: TRBV4-1
j_gene: TRBJ2-7
CDR3aa: CASSLRDITYEQYF
CDR3nt: TGCGCCAGCAGCCTCCGGGACATAACCTACGAGCAGTACTTC

d_gene: -
len: 13
abundance: -
v_gene: TRBV6-5
j_gene: TRBJ1-4
CDR3aa: CASRRDRSEKLFF
CDR3nt: TGTGCCAGCAGGCGAGACAGGTCTGAAAAACTGTTTTTT

d_gene: -
len: 14
abundance: once
v_gene: TRBV30
j_gene: TRBJ2-5
CDR3aa: CAWGFGRGGETQYF
CDR3nt: TGTGCCTGGGGGTTTGGCAGGGGTGGTGAGACCCAGTACTTC

d_gene: -
len: 12
abundance: -
v_gene: TRBV11-2
j_gene: TRBJ2-5
CDR3aa: CASSFARETQYF
CDR3nt: TGTGCCAGCAGCTTCGCACGGGAGACCCAGTACTTC

d_gene: -
len: 13
abundance: once
v_gene: TRBV10-2
j_gene: TRBJ2-7
CDR3aa: CASRSGTNYEQYF
CDR3nt: TGCGCCAGCCGGTCCGGGACCAACTACGAGCAGTACTTC

d_gene: TRBD1
len: 15
abundance: -
v_gene: TRBV9
j_gene: TRBJ2-2
CDR3aa: CASSVEGQGSGELFF
CDR3nt: TGTGCCAGCAGCGTAGAGGGACAGGGTTCCGGGGAGCTGTTTTTT

d_gene: TRBD2
len: 14
abundance: -
v_gene: TRBV7-9
j_gene: TRBJ2-1
CDR3aa: CASSLAGDYNEQFF
CDR3nt: TGTGCCAGCAGCTTGGCGGGAGACTACAATGAGCAGTTCTTC

d_gene: -
len: 13
abundance: once
v_gene: TRBV11-3
j_gene: TRBJ2-5
CDR3aa: CASSLTLQETQYF
CDR3nt: TGTGCCAGCAGCTTGACTCTCCAAGAGACCCAGTACTTC

d_gene: -
len: 13
abundance: once
v_gene: TRBV5-1
j_gene: TRBJ1-1
CDR3aa: CASSWSLGTEAFF
CDR3nt: TGCGCCAGCAGCTGGTCTCTGGGCACTGAAGCTTTCTTT

d_gene: -
len: 13
abundance: -
v_gene: TRBV4-1
j_gene: TRBJ2-2
CDR3aa: CASSLRQSGELFF
CDR3nt: TGCGCCAGCAGCCTTCGCCAGTCCGGGGAGCTGTTTTTT